This T cell receptor beta chain was identified in a study of Graves' ophthalmopathy and Graves' hyperthyroidism. Many counts were recorded for this clonotype. Its antigen is currently unknown. Study-wide results and limits: It was with roughly 71% sensitivity and roughly 75% specificity that the model predicted ophthalmopathy progression.

Hyperthyroidism was new, under 2 months, in patients aged 18 to 65. Diagnostic conclusions were grounded in clinical symptoms, serum thyroxine, TRAb, thyroid ultrasound and orbital computed tomography. PBMCs were obtained from approximately 10 ml of fresh peripheral blood. Researchers took RNA transcripts and amplified TCR beta CDR3 regions from them. In the first round, RT-PCR was carried out with HTBI primers, and a multiplex PCR formed the second round. TCRdb reprocessed the multiplex PCR reads via MiXCR and lists one record per CDR3 protein. Of some 350,000 distinct CDR3 sequences in the sample, about 15% were seen once. This TCR was sampled from an adult woman with stable Graves' hyperthyroidism. Input material: peripheral blood.

The CDR3 region has the DNA TGTGCCAGCAGCACATACCGTGCGGGAGCATACGAGCAGTACTTC. Translation: CASSTYRAGAYEQYF. The V gene is TRBV13, the J gene TRBJ2-7; 7 nucleotides line up with TRBD2. Germline V gene data show CDR1 as PRHDT and CDR2 as FYEKMQ (reference sequence). This CDR3 contains 15 residues. J lost 4 bases, V lost 5 bases, and 11 bases had no gene match.